This T cell receptor (beta chain) came from a study of PD-1 blockade in classical Hodgkin lymphoma (dated by TCRdb to 2018 to 2020). Regarding the complete study: Nivolumab dosing was 3 mg/kg intravenously every 2 weeks, continuing until either disease progression or unacceptable toxicity. To define a peripheral blood immune signature of response to PD-1 blockade in classical Hodgkin lymphoma, the study combined TCR beta sequencing with CyTOF.

The investigation overall reported the following: Baseline TCR diversity was reported to be lower in newly diagnosed patients than in healthy donors and to be lower still in relapsed/refractory patients. Trial patients with a complete response had baseline diversity similar to that of newly diagnosed patients, while partial responders and progressors had significantly lower diversity. The study covered only a single clinical trial cohort, and the causes of the repertoire differences, possibly disease activity or prior therapy, were still not defined. By C4D1, a significant rise was seen in CD4+ TCR diversity but not in CD8+ TCR diversity (p=0.0027 vs p=0.16), and the rise was most apparent among complete responders (p=0.02). Diversity was lower in patients who began nivolumab less than 1 year after ASCT, so these patients were left out of later analyses to avoid confounding by immune reconstitution.

Genomic DNA was extracted with the Qiagen DNeasy kit from unsorted PBMCs and from negatively selected CD4+ and CD8+ fractions. TCR beta CDR3 regions were subjected to amplification by immunoSEQ multiplex PCR with primers that anneal to V and J segments. A synthetic immune receptor repertoire was used to minimize amplification bias, and any remaining bias was removed computationally after sequencing. The paper's processing steps were these. Repertoire diversity was quantified as the Shannon entropy index using custom Python scripts. Unsorted, CD4+ and CD8+ repertoires were examined separately, except in combined analyses, for which CD4+ and CD8+ sequences were merged in silico. A clone was considered expanded if an increase in frequency of at least 2-fold after treatment relative to C1D1 was found, and a pseudocount of 0.5 was applied to clones undetected at baseline. Singleton clones were defined as clones with 0 or 1 copy at C1D1, and non-singleton clones were defined as clones with 2 or more copies. Clones expanded in unsorted samples were labelled as CD4+, CD8+ or unknown by matching protein sequences in sorted samples from the same patient. Diversity changes from C1D1 to C4D1 were tested in paired samples using Wilcoxon tests. TCRdb holds this immuneACCESS table with in-frame rearrangements only. Some clones are missing; in checked studies, unresolved V genes explain under half, and the rest has no known cause. The V and J calls and the clone size are those of that table, but D and trimming were determined from the DNA. The sample records about 94,000 clones, approximately 92% of which are singletons. The top ten constitute roughly 10% of the sample.

The time point label of this sample denotes: cycle 2 day 1 (C2D1) of nivolumab. Every trial patient had relapsed after autologous stem cell transplantation, and cohorts A, B and C differed in prior brentuximab vedotin exposure. The trial cohort included around 56 patients with relapsed/refractory classical Hodgkin lymphoma, and each patient had a best overall response of complete response, partial response or progressive disease. Trial patients were treated with single-agent nivolumab in the multi-cohort phase II CheckMate 205 trial. An independent review committee assessed best overall response by applying the 2007 International Working Group response criteria. PBMCs from the trial were collected at three points: immediately before nivolumab initiation (C1D1), and during therapy at cycle 2 day 1 and cycle 4 day 1. Peripheral blood was collected in 8 mL Vacutainer Cell Preparation Tubes, from which PBMCs were isolated by centrifugation and then cryopreserved.

Trimming removed 3 bases from V and 2 bases from J; the gene matches leave 3 bases unexplained. The CDR3 measures 14 amino acids from cysteine to phenylalanine. Only CDR3 DNA remains: 42 bases, in frame from the first base. Per the germline V gene, MDHEN is the CDR1 and SYDVKM is the CDR2. A remark on this clone: Its antigen remains unidentified. Per-base qualities were not stored, and no clone one base away is much larger.

This sequence originates from a human donor with classical Hodgkin lymphoma. The sequenced sample was peripheral blood mononuclear cells (PBMCs), obtained before the second cycle of nivolumab. This receptor chain uses TRBV28 and TRBJ2-7; 8 of the junction bases match TRBD2. The CDR3 has the sequence CASSLAGGTYEQYF. The nucleotide sequence is given as TGTGCCAGCAGTTTGGCGGGAGGAACCTACGAGCAGTACTTC.